This T cell receptor beta chain originates from a study of monozygotic twins with inflammatory bowel disease. Study results and caveats: Background noise in patient repertoires may stem from differing immunosuppressive treatments. The authors found no support for a single strong IBD-associated signal or clonotype. The co-twins with IBD showed lower TCRbeta diversity (inverse Simpson) than their healthy siblings.

The germline V gene has CDR1 SGHNT and CDR2 YYREEE (reference sequence). There are 15 residues in the CDR3. There were eight separate reactions per sample in which cDNA was made. Each CDR3 protein gets one entry in TCRdb, which reprocessed the 5' RACE reads and gives no DNA. The sample features approximately 340,000 distinct CDR3 sequences, with over 2% in its top ten. In regard to this clonotype: Its target is not known.

The clonotype comes from a human donor with ulcerative colitis or Crohn's disease, or a healthy co-twin of an affected twin (not recorded which). Sequences were obtained from blood. This rearrangement joins TRBV5-4 to TRBJ2-7; lacking DNA, the TRBD2 call made by TCRdb goes unchecked. The CDR3: CASSFGGSLSYEQYF.